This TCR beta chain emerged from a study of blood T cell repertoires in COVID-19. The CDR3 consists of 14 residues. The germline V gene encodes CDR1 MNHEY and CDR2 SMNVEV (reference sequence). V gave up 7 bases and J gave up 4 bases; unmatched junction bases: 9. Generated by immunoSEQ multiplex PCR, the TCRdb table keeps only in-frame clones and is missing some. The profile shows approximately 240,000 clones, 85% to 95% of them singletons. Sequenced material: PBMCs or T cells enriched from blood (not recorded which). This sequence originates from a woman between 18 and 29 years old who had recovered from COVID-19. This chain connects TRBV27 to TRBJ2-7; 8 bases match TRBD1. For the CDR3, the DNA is TGTGCCAGCAAATTCGGACAGGGCGCGTACGAGCAGTACTTC. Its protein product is CASKFGQGAYEQYF.